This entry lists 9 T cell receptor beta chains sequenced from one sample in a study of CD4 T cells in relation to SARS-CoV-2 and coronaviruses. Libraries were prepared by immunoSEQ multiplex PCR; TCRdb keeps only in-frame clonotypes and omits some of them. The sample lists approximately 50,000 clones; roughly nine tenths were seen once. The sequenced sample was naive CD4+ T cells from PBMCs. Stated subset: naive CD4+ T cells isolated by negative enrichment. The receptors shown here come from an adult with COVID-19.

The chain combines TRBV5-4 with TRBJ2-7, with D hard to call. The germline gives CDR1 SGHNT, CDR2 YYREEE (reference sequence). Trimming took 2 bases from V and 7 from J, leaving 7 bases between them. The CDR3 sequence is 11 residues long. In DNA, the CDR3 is TGTGCCAGCAGCTTAAGTGGGGAGCAGTACTTC. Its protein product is CASSLSGEQYF. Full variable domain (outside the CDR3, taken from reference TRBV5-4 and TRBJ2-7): ETGVTQSPTHLIKTRGQQVTLRCSSQSGHNTVSWYQQALGQGPQFIFQYYREEENGRGNFPPRFSGLQFPNYSSELNVNALELDDSALYLCASSLSGEQYFGPGTRLTVT.

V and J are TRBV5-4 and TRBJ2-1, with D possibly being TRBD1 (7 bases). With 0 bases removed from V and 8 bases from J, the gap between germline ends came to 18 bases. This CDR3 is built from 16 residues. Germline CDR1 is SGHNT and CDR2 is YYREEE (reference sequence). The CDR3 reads CASSLGYRGGADEQFF. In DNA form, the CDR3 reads TGTGCCAGCAGCTTGGGCTACAGGGGAGGAGCCGATGAGCAGTTCTTC. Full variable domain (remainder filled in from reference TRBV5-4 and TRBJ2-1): ETGVTQSPTHLIKTRGQQVTLRCSSQSGHNTVSWYQQALGQGPQFIFQYYREEENGRGNFPPRFSGLQFPNYSSELNVNALELDDSALYLCASSLGYRGGADEQFFGPGTRLTVL.

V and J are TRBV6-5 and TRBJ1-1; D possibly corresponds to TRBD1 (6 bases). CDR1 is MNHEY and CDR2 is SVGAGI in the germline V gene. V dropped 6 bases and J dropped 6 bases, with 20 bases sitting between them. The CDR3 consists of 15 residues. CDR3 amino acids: CASRRTGRGIPEAFF. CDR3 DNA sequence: TGTGCCAGCAGGCGAACAGGGCGCGGAATCCCTGAAGCTTTCTTT.

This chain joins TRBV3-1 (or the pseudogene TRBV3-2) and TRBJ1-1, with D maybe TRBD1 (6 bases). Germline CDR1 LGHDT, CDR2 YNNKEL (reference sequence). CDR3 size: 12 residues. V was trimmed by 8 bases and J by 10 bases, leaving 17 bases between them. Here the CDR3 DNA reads TGTGCCAGCTCCTGGCAGGGGATTTTAGCTTTCTTT. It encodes CASSWQGILAFF.

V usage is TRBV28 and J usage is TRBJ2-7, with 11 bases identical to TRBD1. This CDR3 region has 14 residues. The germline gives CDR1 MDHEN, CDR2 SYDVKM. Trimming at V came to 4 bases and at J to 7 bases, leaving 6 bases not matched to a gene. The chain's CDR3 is CASSWMGQGGEQYF. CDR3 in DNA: TGTGCCAGCAGTTGGATGGGACAGGGGGGAGAGCAGTACTTC.

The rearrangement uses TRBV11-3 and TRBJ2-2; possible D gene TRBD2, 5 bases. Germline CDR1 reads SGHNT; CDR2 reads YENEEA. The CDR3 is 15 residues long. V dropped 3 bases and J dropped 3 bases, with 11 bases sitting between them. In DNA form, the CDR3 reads TGTGCCAGCAGCTTCTCATCGGGATACACCGGGGAGCTGTTTTTT. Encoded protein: CASSFSSGYTGELFF.

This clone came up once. The CDR3 here is CASSTQPSGGLEQYF. CDR3 nucleotides: TGTGCCAGCAGCACGCAGCCTAGCGGTGGGCTCGAGCAGTACTTC. The chain combines TRBV7-9 with TRBJ2-7, with 7 bases fitting TRBD2. Germline V gene sequence: CDR1 SEHNR, CDR2 FQNEAQ (reference sequence). The CDR3 spans 15 residues. Trimming at V came to 5 bases and at J to 6 bases, leaving 13 bases not matched to a gene.

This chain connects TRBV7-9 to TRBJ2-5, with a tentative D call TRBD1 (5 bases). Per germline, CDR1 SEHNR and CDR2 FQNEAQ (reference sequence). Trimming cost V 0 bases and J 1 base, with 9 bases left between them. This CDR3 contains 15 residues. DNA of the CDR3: TGTGCCAGCAGCTTAGCAGGGCAGGGCCAAGAGACCCAGTACTTC. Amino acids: CASSLAGQGQETQYF.

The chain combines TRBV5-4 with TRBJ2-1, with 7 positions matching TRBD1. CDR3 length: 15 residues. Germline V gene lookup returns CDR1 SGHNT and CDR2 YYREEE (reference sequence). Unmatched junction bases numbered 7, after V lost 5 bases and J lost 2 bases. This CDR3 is CASRQDRAAYNEQFF. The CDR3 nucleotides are TGTGCCAGCAGACAAGACAGGGCGGCCTACAATGAGCAGTTCTTC.